This T cell receptor beta chain originates from a study of CD8+CD57+ T cells in acquired aplastic anemia. Study overall: Each DNA sample taken from sorted CD4+ and CD8+ cells came to approximately 3.3 ug on average. For CD4+ cells, healthy donors had an average of about 11 million reads. General study findings and limits: The same twenty-nine CD8+ CDR3 sequences occurred in patients and in controls. Significance was not reached for CD8+ Simpson's diversity between patients and controls.

As regards this clonotype: Its specificity is not known.

Researchers used genomic DNA as the template to profile TCR beta VDJ and CDR3. TCRdb passed the reads through MiXCR, listing each CDR3 protein once. The sample records about 210,000 distinct CDR3 sequences, 60% to 65% being singletons. The CDR3 is 13 amino acids. Germline V gene sequence: CDR1 SQVTM, CDR2 ANQGSEA. Trimming removed 2 bases from V and 4 bases from J, with 11 bases in between. This receptor was identified in a human donor in good health. The specimen was sorted CD4+, CD8+, or CD8+CD57+ T cells (not recorded which) from PBMCs. The genes are TRBV29-1 and TRBJ1-1; D unresolved. The CDR3 loop reads CSVETGVSTEAFF. Written as DNA, the CDR3 is TGCAGCGTTGAAACCGGGGTAAGCACTGAAGCTTTCTTT. Based on the CDR3 plus reference TRBV29-1 and TRBJ1-1, the full variable domain is SAVISQKPSRDICQRGTSLTIQCQVDSQVTMMFWYRQQPGQSLTLIATANQGSEATYESGFVIDKFPISRPNLTFSTLTVSNMSPEDSSIYLCSVETGVSTEAFFGQGTRLTVV.